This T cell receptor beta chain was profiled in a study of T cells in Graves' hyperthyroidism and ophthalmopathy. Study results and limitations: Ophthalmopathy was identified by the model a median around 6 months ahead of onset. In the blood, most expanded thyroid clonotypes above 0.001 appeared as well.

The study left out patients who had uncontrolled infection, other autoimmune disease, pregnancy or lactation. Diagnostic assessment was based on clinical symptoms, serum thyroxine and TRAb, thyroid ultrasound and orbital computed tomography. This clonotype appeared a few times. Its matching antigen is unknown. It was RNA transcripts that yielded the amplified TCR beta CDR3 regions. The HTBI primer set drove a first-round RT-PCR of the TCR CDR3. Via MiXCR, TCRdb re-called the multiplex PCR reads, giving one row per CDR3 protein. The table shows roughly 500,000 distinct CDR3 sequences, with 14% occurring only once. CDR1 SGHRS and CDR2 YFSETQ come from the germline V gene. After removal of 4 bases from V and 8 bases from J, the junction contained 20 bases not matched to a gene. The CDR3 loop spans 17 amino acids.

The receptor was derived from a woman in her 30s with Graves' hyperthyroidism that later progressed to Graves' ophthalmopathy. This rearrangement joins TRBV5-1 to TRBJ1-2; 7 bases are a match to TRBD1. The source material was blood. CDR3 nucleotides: TGCGCCAGCAGCGCGGGATACAAACAGGGGATACCTGAGGGCTACACCTTC. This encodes CASSAGYKQGIPEGYTF.